This T cell receptor (beta chain) was profiled in a study of T cell responses to AZD1222 COVID-19 vaccine (dated by TCRdb to 2020 to 2022). Broadly, across the study: TCR sequencing covered more than 230 trial participants: approximately 200 given two doses of AZD1222 and 26 given two doses of MenACWY control vaccine. Trial participants were enrolled by age into subgroups of 18-55, 56-69 and 70-plus years, and around 150, 29 and 61 TCR-sequenced participants, respectively, were included in these subgroups. The paper's findings and limits, for the study overall: The 56-69-year group was small, and its depth increase did not reach significance, likely because of low power. Conclusions about previously exposed vaccinees were limited because only six or seven AZD1222 recipients were SARS-CoV-2 seropositive at baseline. A significant rise in spike-specific TCR breadth and depth was observed after two AZD1222 doses relative to day 0 and relative to MenACWY recipients. No day 14 peak-response samples were available, so repertoires were characterized only after the peak T cell response. Reportedly, almost half of the unique spike-specific TCRs recognized epitopes lying outside the regions that are mutated in the B.1.351 and B.1.1.7 variants. Most participants were white British and females outnumbered males, and the authors suggested that clonal diversity may have been underestimated. Vaccine-associated CD4 TCRs spanned the whole spike protein, with dominant responses in regions 160-218 and 743-854.

This specimen's time point label, interpreted: about 28 days (+/-7) after the second vaccine dose. AZD1222 recipients whose second dose came at about 4 weeks and those whose second dose came at about 12 weeks were combined into one group, since spike-specific TCR depth and breadth did not differ between the two schedules. Vaccinee samples were obtained from the UK trials COV001 and COV002, which included a single-blind randomized controlled phase 2/3 trial of AZD1222 (ChAdOx1 nCoV-19) in healthy adults. For TCRbeta chain sequencing, PBMC samples were collected from trial participants at day 0 and at day 28 after the second dose. The CDR3 regions of human TCRbeta chains were analyzed by immunosequencing. Concerning the study's data processing: TCRs in the repertoires were matched against a reference library of SARS-CoV-2-specific TCRs that had been generated with the MIRA antigen-specificity platform. Breadth was defined as the fraction of unique TCRs that were SARS-CoV-2-associated, and depth was defined as the fraction of total T cells that were SARS-CoV-2-associated. Using the MIRA data, each spike-specific TCR was assigned both to the spike region to which the TCR was reactive and to a CD4 or CD8 class. Log10-transformed breadth and depth values were compared by one-way ANOVA with Sidak's multiple comparisons tests. TCRdb took over this immuneACCESS table, retaining in-frame rearrangements with V and J assigned. Such tables are incomplete; in checked studies, under half of the missing clones stem from an unresolved V gene, and the remainder is unexplained. V and J calls and clone size are given by that table; D and trimming were obtained from the DNA. The sample table contains fewer than 85,000 clones; only one count was recorded for 70% to 90% of them. The biggest ten clones account for around 1.2% of the sample.

Notes on this clone: It has no known antigen specificity. Base qualities are missing; no much larger clone stands one base away.

From its cysteine to its phenylalanine, the CDR3 spans 13 amino acids. Only the CDR3 part of the read is kept: 39 bases, read in frame from the first base. Relative to germline, V is missing 4 bases and J is missing 8 bases, with 6 bases of the junction outside any gene match. According to the germline V gene, CDR1 reads SGDLS and CDR2 reads YYNGEE. The sequence was obtained from an adult who received the AZD1222 COVID-19 vaccine. The rearranged segments are TRBV9 and TRBJ2-1; the junction holds 7 bases that match TRBD2. The sequencing used peripheral blood, collected 28 days after the second AZD1222 dose. The DNA is TGTGCCAGCAGCCGACCGCTAGCGGATGAGCAGTTCTTC. This encodes CASSRPLADEQFF.